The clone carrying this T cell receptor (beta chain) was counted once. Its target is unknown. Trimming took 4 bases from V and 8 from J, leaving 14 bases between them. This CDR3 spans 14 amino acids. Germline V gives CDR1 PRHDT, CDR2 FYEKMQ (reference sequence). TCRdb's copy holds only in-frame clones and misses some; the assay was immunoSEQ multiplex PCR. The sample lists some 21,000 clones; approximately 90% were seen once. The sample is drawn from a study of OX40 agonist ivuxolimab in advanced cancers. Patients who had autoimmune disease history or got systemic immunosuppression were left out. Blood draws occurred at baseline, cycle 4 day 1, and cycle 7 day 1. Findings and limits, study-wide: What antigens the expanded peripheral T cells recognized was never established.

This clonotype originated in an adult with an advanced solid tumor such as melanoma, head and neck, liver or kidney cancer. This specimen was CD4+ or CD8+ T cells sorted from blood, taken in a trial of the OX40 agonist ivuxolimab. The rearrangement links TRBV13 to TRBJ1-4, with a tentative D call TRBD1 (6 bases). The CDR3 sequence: CASSYRQEGEKLFF. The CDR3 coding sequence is TGTGCCAGCAGCTATCGACAGGAAGGAGAAAAACTGTTTTTT.